The T cell receptor beta chain under discussion was sequenced for a study of cytomegalovirus exposure and HLA in healthy donors. Study-level findings and limits: Diagnosis of cytomegalovirus status made by the classifier reportedly showed high specificity and sensitivity. An analysis was carried out later, and it reportedly showed fewer N-insertions in an Asian-associated ancestry cluster than the approximately 700-donor mean. Excluded were some V segments that proved indistinguishable, including TRBV6-2 and TRBV6-3.

Trimming removed 2 bases from V and 6 bases from J; junction bases left unmatched: 10. CDR1 and CDR2 from the germline V gene are MRHNA and SNTAGT. The CDR3 runs 17 residues. PCR involved 60 Vbeta and 13 Jbeta primers. Assay used: immunoSEQ multiplex PCR; TCRdb lists only in-frame clones, some missing. The sample contains some 130,000 clones, over 60% of which appear only once. With regard to this clone: Antigen unknown.

Source material: PBMCs. This sequence joins TRBV6-4 and TRBJ2-3, with TRBD2 matching 11 bases. The origin of this receptor is a male donor in good health and CMV-seropositive. CDR3 amino acids: CASSDRGTSGGGDTQYF. The CDR3 DNA reads TGTGCCAGCAGTGACCGTGGAACTAGCGGGGGTGGGGATACGCAGTATTTT.